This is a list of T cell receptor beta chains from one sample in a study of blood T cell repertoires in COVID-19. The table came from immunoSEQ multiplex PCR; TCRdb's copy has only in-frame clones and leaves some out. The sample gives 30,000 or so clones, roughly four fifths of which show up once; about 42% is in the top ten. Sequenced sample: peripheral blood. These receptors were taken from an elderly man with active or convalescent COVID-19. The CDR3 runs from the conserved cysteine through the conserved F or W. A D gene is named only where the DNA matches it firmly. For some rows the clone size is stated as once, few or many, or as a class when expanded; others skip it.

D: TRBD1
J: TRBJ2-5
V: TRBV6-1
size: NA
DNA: TGTGCCAGCAGTGAGGGGTACAGGGGGAGAGGAGAGACCCAGTACTTC
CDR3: CASSEGYRGRGETQYF

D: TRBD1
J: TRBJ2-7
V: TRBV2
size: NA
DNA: TGTGCCAGCAGTAGGACAGGGGGACTCTACGAGCAGTACTTC
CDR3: CASSRTGGLYEQYF

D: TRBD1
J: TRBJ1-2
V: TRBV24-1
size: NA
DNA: TGTGCCACCCGGGGGACAGATGTAGTGGGCTACACCTTC
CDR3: CATRGTDVVGYTF

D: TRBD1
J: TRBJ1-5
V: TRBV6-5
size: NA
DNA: TGTGCCAGCAGACCCGGACAGGGGGCTCAGCCCCAGCATTTT
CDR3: CASRPGQGAQPQHF

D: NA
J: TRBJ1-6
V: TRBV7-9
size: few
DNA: TGTGCCAGCAGCTTCACATCTATACAGGCATCTTATAATTCACCCCTCCACTTT
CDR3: CASSFTSIQASYNSPLHF

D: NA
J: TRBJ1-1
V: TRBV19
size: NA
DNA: TGTGCCAGTAGTCTATTCCACGGTATGAACACTGAAGCTTTCTTT
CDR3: CASSLFHGMNTEAFF

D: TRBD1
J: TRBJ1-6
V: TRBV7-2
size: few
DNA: TGTGCCAGCAGCCCGGGACAGGGTGAATCACCCCTCCACTTT
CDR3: CASSPGQGESPLHF

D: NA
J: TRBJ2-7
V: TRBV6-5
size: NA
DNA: TGTGCCAGCAGTCAGGGTCGTTCCTACGAGCAGTACTTC
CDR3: CASSQGRSYEQYF

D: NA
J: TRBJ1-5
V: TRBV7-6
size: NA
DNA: TGTGCCAGCAGTGACAGTCTCAATCAGCCCCAGCATTTT
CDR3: CASSDSLNQPQHF

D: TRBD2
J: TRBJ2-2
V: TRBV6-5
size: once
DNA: TGTGCCAGCAGGAGCGGGGACGCGAACACCGGGGAGCTGTTTTTT
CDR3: CASRSGDANTGELFF

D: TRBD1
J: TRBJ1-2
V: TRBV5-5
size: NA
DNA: TGTGCCAGCAGTCTCGGGACAGGGGGGGATGATGGCTACACCTTC
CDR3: CASSLGTGGDDGYTF

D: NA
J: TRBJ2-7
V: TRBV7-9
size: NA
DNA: TGTGCCAGCAGCCCCGCGGCCTACGAGCAGTACTTC
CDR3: CASSPAAYEQYF

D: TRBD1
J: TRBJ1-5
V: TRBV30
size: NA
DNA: TGTGCCTGGAGCCTCGGACAGGGAGGGGATCAGCCCCAGCATTTT
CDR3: CAWSLGQGGDQPQHF